These 24 T cell receptor beta chains were sequenced from one sample in a study of T cell changes during pregnancy in multiple sclerosis. Assay used: immunoSEQ multiplex PCR; TCRdb lists only in-frame clones, some missing. The top ten hold more than 0.8% of the sample, which has more than 85,000 clones, approximately 94% seen once. The sample here was peripheral blood, taken before pregnancy. The source is a female donor with multiple sclerosis, enrolled in a pregnancy study.

The chain has TRBV7-2 and TRBJ2-1; 7 positions match TRBD1. Trimming at V came to 2 bases and at J to 9 bases, leaving 7 bases not matched to a gene. The CDR3 runs 14 residues. Germline CDR1 and CDR2: SGHTA and FQGNSA. The CDR3 here is CASSLMTGSGEQFF. DNA for the CDR3: TGTGCCAGCAGCTTAATGACAGGGTCGGGTGAGCAGTTCTTC.

This clone was seen a single time. The gene calls are TRBV7-2 and TRBJ2-7; TRBD2 matches 7 bases. V shed 3 bases, J shed 4 bases, and the junction held 15 bases outside the gene matches. This CDR3 is 17 amino acids long. CDR1 and CDR2 (germline): SGHTA, FQGNSA. CDR3 DNA sequence: TGTGCCAGCAGCTTGATGTCACTAGCGTCCCGGCCTTACGAGCAGTACTTC. Protein: CASSLMSLASRPYEQYF.

The V call is TRBV7-7, the J call TRBJ2-7; TRBD1 is a possible D gene (6 bases). The CDR3 spans 15 residues. V was pared by 0 bases and J by 5 bases, with 14 bases between. Germline CDR1 reads SSHAT; CDR2 reads FNYEAQ (reference sequence). The CDR3 sequence: CASSLAQGLEHEQYF. The CDR3 region has the DNA TGTGCCAGCAGCTTAGCGCAGGGGTTAGAGCACGAGCAGTACTTC.

The chain links TRBV4-1 to TRBJ2-1; 13 positions match TRBD2. The length of the CDR3 is 17 residues. With V trimmed by 1 base and J by 9 bases, 9 bases remained unmatched. From germline, CDR1 is MGHRA and CDR2 YSYEKL. Written as DNA, the CDR3 is TGCGCCAGCAGCCAAGGCCTACTAGCGGGAGGGCTTGGTGAGCAGTTCTTC. Amino acids: CASSQGLLAGGLGEQFF.

This clone was seen a few times. The CDR3 loop is CAWSRQGGFTEAFF. In DNA form, the CDR3 reads TGTGCCTGGTCTAGACAGGGCGGGTTCACTGAAGCTTTCTTT. The V and J genes are TRBV30 and TRBJ1-1; 7 bases map to TRBD1. V lost 5 bases, J lost 4 bases, and 10 bases stayed unmatched. The CDR3 sequence is 14 residues long. Germline V gene lookup returns CDR1 GTSNPN and CDR2 SVGIG (reference sequence).

The chain joins TRBV6-5 to TRBJ1-2, with D uncertain. In germline, CDR1 is MNHEY, CDR2 SVGAGI. V lost 0 bases, J lost 2 bases, and 4 bases lay in between. The CDR3 loop spans 13 amino acids. Written as DNA, the CDR3 is TGTGCCAGCAGTTACTCCCCAAACTATGGCTACACCTTC. Protein sequence: CASSYSPNYGYTF.

This CDR3 is CASSRLAGATNEKLFF. The CDR3 DNA follows: TGTGCCAGCAGCCGCCTAGCGGGTGCAACTAATGAAAAACTGTTTTTT. The rearrangement uses TRBV27 and TRBJ1-4; D is uncertain. CDR1 is MNHEY, CDR2 SMNVEV, per germline (reference sequence). This CDR3 is built from 16 residues. V lost 6 bases and J 0 bases, leaving 14 bases between the germline ends.

V usage is TRBV6-5 and J usage is TRBJ1-5; TRBD1 agrees at 8 bases. The CDR3 length is 14 residues. V was clipped by 4 bases and J by 4 bases; unmatched bases: 3. Germline V gives CDR1 MNHEY, CDR2 SVGAGI. The CDR3 nucleotides are TGTGCCAGCAGTTCGGACAGGGCTAATCAGCCCCAGCATTTT. Its translation is CASSSDRANQPQHF.

This clone was recorded once. The chain uses TRBV5-1 and TRBJ1-4, with D possibly TRBD1 on 6 matching bases. The CDR3 contains 14 residues. From germline, CDR1 is SGHRS and CDR2 YFSETQ. The V and J ends lost 1 base and 8 bases respectively, with 12 bases between them. CDR3 protein: CASSLRWDKEKLFF. CDR3 DNA: TGCGCCAGCAGCTTGAGGTGGGACAAAGAAAAACTGTTTTTT.

The rearrangement joins TRBV5-4 to TRBJ2-1; 8 bases align to TRBD2. This CDR3 is 15 amino acids long. The germline gives CDR1 SGHNT, CDR2 YYREEE (reference sequence). J was trimmed by 6 bases and V by 5 bases; bases with no gene match: 10. The chain's CDR3 is CASRGGGTRGNEQFF. For the CDR3, the DNA is TGTGCCAGCAGGGGCGGGGGGACTAGGGGCAATGAGCAGTTCTTC.

This chain joins TRBV9 and TRBJ1-3; D is unclear. Germline CDR1 SGDLS, CDR2 YYNGEE. V was trimmed by 0 bases and J by 4 bases, leaving 17 bases between them. This CDR3 contains 17 residues. CDR3 sequence: CASSVVPEGSLGNTIYF. CDR3 nucleotide sequence: TGTGCCAGCAGCGTAGTTCCAGAGGGAAGCCTCGGAAACACCATATATTTT. Combining the CDR3 with reference TRBV9 and TRBJ1-3 gives the whole variable domain DSGVTQTPKHLITATGQRVTLRCSPRSGDLSVYWYQQSLDQGLQFLIQYYNGEERAKGNILERFSAQQFPDLHSELNLSSLELGDSALYFCASSVVPEGSLGNTIYFGEGSWLTVV.

The V gene is TRBV2, the J gene TRBJ2-4, with 10 bases that match TRBD2. This CDR3 spans 12 amino acids. CDR1 and CDR2 from the germline V gene are SNHLY and FYNNEI. Trimming cost V 6 bases and J 13 bases; bases outside gene matches: 6. The DNA of the CDR3 is TGTGCCAGCAGGACCTTGACTAGCGGGCAGTACTTC. Translated: CASRTLTSGQYF.

The V gene is TRBV21-1, the J gene TRBJ2-7; TRBD2, the D gene given by the table, was not confirmed from the DNA. TRBV21-1 is shown as a pseudogene. CDR3 length: 15 residues. CDR3 sequence (DNA): TGTGCCAGCAGCGAACTATTAGCGGGACGAGACGAGCAGTACTTC. Encoded protein: CASSELLAGRDEQYF.

The chain employs TRBV9 and TRBJ2-3; perhaps TRBD2 as D (6 bases). Germline assignment: CDR1 SGDLS and CDR2 YYNGEE. The CDR3 runs to 17 residues. V was clipped by 4 bases and J by 7 bases, with 25 bases between them. The CDR3 region is CASSPPGGGRIGNTQYF. Here the CDR3 DNA reads TGTGCCAGCAGCCCCCCCGGCGGAGGGCGGATTGGCAATACGCAGTATTTT. The full variable domain, with the rest looked up from reference TRBV9 and TRBJ2-3, is DSGVTQTPKHLITATGQRVTLRCSPRSGDLSVYWYQQSLDQGLQFLIQYYNGEERAKGNILERFSAQQFPDLHSELNLSSLELGDSALYFCASSPPGGGRIGNTQYFGPGTRLTVL.

This rearrangement joins TRBV5-5 to TRBJ1-4; D is perhaps TRBD1 (5 bases). The CDR3 spans 17 residues. With 2 bases removed from V and 0 bases from J, the gap between germline ends came to 14 bases. CDR1 and CDR2 (germline): SGHKS, YYEKEE (reference sequence). The CDR3 coding sequence is TGTGCCAGCAGCTTCTTGACAGCCTCCGCAACTAATGAAAAACTGTTTTTT. As protein: CASSFLTASATNEKLFF.

This chain uses TRBV7-2 with TRBJ2-2; 7 bases are shared with TRBD2. The trim removed 3 bases at V and 3 bases at J, leaving 7 bases unmatched. CDR3 size: 16 residues. Germline V gene data show CDR1 as SGHTA and CDR2 as FQGNSA. The CDR3 here is CASSFSGGSDTGELFF. In nucleotides, the CDR3 is TGTGCCAGCAGCTTCTCCGGGGGGAGCGACACCGGGGAGCTGTTTTTT. Supplemented by reference TRBV7-2 and TRBJ2-2, the full variable domain reads GAGVSQSPSNKVTEKGKDVELRCDPISGHTALYWYRQSLGQGLEFLIYFQGNSAPDKSGLPSDRFSAERTGGSVSTLTIQRTQQEDSAVYLCASSFSGGSDTGELFFGEGSRLTVL.

This clone was counted a single time. CDR3 amino acids: CASSQDPAGLAGLHNEQFF. CDR3 in DNA: TGCGCCAGCAGCCAAGACCCAGCAGGACTAGCTGGACTACACAATGAGCAGTTCTTC. The rearrangement uses TRBV4-3 and TRBJ2-1; 8 bases fit TRBD2. The CDR3 contains 19 residues. V shed 0 bases and J 5 bases; nucleotides not matched to a gene: 15. Germline assignment: CDR1 LGHNA and CDR2 YSLEER.

The V gene is TRBV10-1, the J gene TRBJ2-2; 7 nucleotides align to TRBD2. CDR1 is WNHNN and CDR2 is SYGVQD in the germline V gene (reference sequence). After removal of 7 bases from V and 6 bases from J, the junction contained 17 bases not matched to a gene. This CDR3 has 17 amino acids. In DNA, the CDR3 is TGCGCCAGCATCGCTCGGTGGCGGGAGAATAATTCCGGGGAGCTGTTTTTT. Translated, it gives CASIARWRENNSGELFF.

V and J are TRBV5-1 and TRBJ1-2; 8 bases line up with TRBD1. The CDR3 is 15 amino acids. Germline CDR1 SGHRS, CDR2 YFSETQ. CDR3 DNA sequence: TGCGCTAGTCGACAGGGGACGAAGTTGAGCTATGGCTACACCTTC. Its translation is CASRQGTKLSYGYTF.

The chain links TRBV13 to TRBJ2-7, with 7 bases lining up with TRBD1. V shed 0 bases and J 0 bases; nucleotides not matched to a gene: 5. The V gene's germline CDR1 is PRHDT and CDR2 FYEKMQ (reference sequence). This CDR3 region has 16 residues. In DNA, the CDR3 is TGTGCCAGCAGCTTAGGCTGGCCAGGGGGCTCCTACGAGCAGTACTTC. Translated: CASSLGWPGGSYEQYF. Complete variable domain (other parts from reference TRBV13 and TRBJ2-7): AAGVIQSPRHLIKEKRETATLKCYPIPRHDTVYWYQQGPGQDPQFLISFYEKMQSDKGSIPDRFSAQQFSDYHSELNMSSLELGDSALYFCASSLGWPGGSYEQYFGPGTRLTVT.

The chain employs TRBV5-4 and TRBJ2-7, with no clear D. Germline loops: CDR1 SGHNT, CDR2 YYREEE (reference sequence). V gave up 1 base and J gave up 0 bases, with 8 bases separating them. The CDR3 has 14 residues. This CDR3 is CASSLSVGSYEQYF. Written as DNA, the CDR3 is TGTGCCAGCAGCTTGTCGGTCGGCTCCTACGAGCAGTACTTC.

The rearrangement links TRBV20-1 to TRBJ2-7; D gene ambiguous. Per the germline V gene, CDR1 is DFQATT and CDR2 is SNEGSKA (reference sequence). The ends were cut back, 5 bases at V and 9 bases at J, with 14 bases in the middle. The CDR3 totals 11 residues. CDR3 sequence (DNA): TGCAGTGCTGGTGTCCTGGTCGGGCAGTACTTC. Amino acids: CSAGVLVGQYF.

The chain links TRBV5-4 to TRBJ2-3, with D maybe TRBD2 (6 bases). CDR1 is SGHNT and CDR2 is YYREEE in the germline V gene (reference sequence). The length of the CDR3 is 18 residues. Trimming stripped 4 bases from V and 0 bases from J, with 21 bases between. The CDR3 nucleotides are TGTGCCAGCAGCCCCGGGGGAAACCTATTTACTAGCACAGATACGCAGTATTTT. Translating it yields CASSPGGNLFTSTDTQYF.

This clone was counted a few times. The CDR3, as DNA: TGTGCCAGCAGCCAAGTCTCTTCAGGGGACACTGAAGCTTTCTTT. Translating gives CASSQVSSGDTEAFF. The rearrangement joins TRBV4-2 to TRBJ1-1; weak D call: TRBD1 (6 bases). The V gene lost 1 base and the J gene lost 3 bases, with 12 bases spanning the gap. Germline lookup yields CDR1 LGHNA and CDR2 YNFKEQ. The CDR3 extends over 15 amino acids.